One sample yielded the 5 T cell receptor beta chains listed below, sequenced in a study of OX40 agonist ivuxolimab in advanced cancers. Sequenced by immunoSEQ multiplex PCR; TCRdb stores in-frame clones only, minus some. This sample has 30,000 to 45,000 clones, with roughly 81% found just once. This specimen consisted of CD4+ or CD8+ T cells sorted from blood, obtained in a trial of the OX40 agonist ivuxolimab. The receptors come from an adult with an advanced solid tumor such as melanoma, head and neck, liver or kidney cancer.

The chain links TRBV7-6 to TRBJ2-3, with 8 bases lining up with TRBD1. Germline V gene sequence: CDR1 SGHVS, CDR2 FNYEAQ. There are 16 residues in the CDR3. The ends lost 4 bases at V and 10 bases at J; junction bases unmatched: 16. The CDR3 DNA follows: TGTGCCAGCAGCTCAGACAGGGGCCTTTCGAGTCGAGCGCAGTATTTT. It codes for CASSSDRGLSSRAQYF.

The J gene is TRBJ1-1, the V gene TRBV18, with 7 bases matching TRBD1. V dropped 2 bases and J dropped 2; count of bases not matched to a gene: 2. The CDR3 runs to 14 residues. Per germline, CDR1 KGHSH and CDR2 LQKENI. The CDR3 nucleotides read TGTGCCAGCTCACCAAACAGGGGAAACACTGAAGCTTTCTTT. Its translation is CASSPNRGNTEAFF.

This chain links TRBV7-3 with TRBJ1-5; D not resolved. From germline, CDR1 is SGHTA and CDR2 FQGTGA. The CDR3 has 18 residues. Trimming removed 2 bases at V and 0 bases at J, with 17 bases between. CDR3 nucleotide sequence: TGTGCCAGCAGCTTAGCACCCCCGGGGAGAGGTAGCAATCAGCCCCAGCATTTT. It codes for CASSLAPPGRGSNQPQHF.

CDR3 DNA sequence: TGTGCCAGCAGCCCAACCGGGACAGTCGGGACCCAGTACTTC. It translates to CASSPTGTVGTQYF. The V and J genes are TRBV9 and TRBJ2-5; 7 nucleotides match TRBD1. Germline trimming cut 4 bases from V and 7 bases from J; bases unmatched to any gene: 10. CDR3 size: 14 residues. CDR1 and CDR2 (germline): SGDLS, YYNGEE. The full variable domain, its missing parts supplied by reference TRBV9 and TRBJ2-5, is DSGVTQTPKHLITATGQRVTLRCSPRSGDLSVYWYQQSLDQGLQFLIQYYNGEERAKGNILERFSAQQFPDLHSELNLSSLELGDSALYFCASSPTGTVGTQYFGPGTRLLVL.

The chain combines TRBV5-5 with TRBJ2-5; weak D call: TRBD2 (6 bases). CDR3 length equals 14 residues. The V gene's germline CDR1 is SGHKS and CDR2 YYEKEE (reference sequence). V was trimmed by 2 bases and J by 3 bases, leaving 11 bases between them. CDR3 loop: CASSLSSGKETQYF. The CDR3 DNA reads TGTGCCAGCAGCTTAAGTAGCGGCAAAGAGACCCAGTACTTC.